This is a list of T cell receptor beta chains from one sample in a study of blood T cell repertoires in COVID-19. The assay was immunoSEQ multiplex PCR, and TCRdb's table has in-frame clones only and misses some. Of approximately 110,000 clones in the sample, 75% to 90% were seen once. Sequencing input: peripheral blood. These receptor sequences come from a human donor in a cohort sampled during active COVID-19. CDR3s include the opening cysteine and the closing phenylalanine or tryptophan. Each record gives: D gene, J gene, V gene, clone size, CDR3 protein, CDR3 DNA. A D gene is named only where the DNA matches it firmly. The size entry is marked missing in some rows and otherwise reads once, few, many or a size class.

D gene: TRBD2; J gene: TRBJ2-3; V gene: TRBV12-5; clone size: NA; CDR3 protein: CASGTPRTSGHTQYF; CDR3 DNA: TGTGCTAGTGGGACCCCTAGGACTAGCGGCCATACGCAGTATTTT
D gene: NA; J gene: TRBJ2-1; V gene: TRBV7-6; clone size: NA; CDR3 protein: CASTLGDEQFF; CDR3 DNA: TGTGCCAGCACCTTGGGAGATGAGCAGTTCTTC
D gene: TRBD2; J gene: TRBJ2-1; V gene: TRBV6-1; clone size: NA; CDR3 protein: CASSEGAQRPSGGLYNEQFF; CDR3 DNA: TGTGCCAGCAGTGAAGGGGCCCAACGGCCTAGCGGGGGCCTTTACAATGAGCAGTTCTTC
D gene: NA; J gene: TRBJ2-1; V gene: TRBV5-1; clone size: NA; CDR3 protein: CASSRDGTPSTTEQFF; CDR3 DNA: TGCGCCAGCAGTAGAGACGGGACACCCTCCACGACTGAGCAGTTCTTC
D gene: NA; J gene: TRBJ1-2; V gene: TRBV9; clone size: NA; CDR3 protein: CASSQQPETKSYGYTF; CDR3 DNA: TGTGCCAGCAGCCAACAGCCCGAGACCAAATCCTATGGCTACACCTTC
D gene: NA; J gene: TRBJ1-1; V gene: TRBV7-2; clone size: NA; CDR3 protein: CASRDGGGEAFF; CDR3 DNA: TGTGCCAGCAGGGACGGGGGGGGTGAAGCTTTCTTT
D gene: TRBD1; J gene: TRBJ2-1; V gene: TRBV7-2; clone size: NA; CDR3 protein: CASKDRDSSYNEQFF; CDR3 DNA: TGTGCCAGCAAGGACAGGGACAGTTCCTACAATGAGCAGTTCTTC
D gene: TRBD1; J gene: TRBJ2-7; V gene: TRBV7-9; clone size: few; CDR3 protein: CASSLRTGESHEQYF; CDR3 DNA: TGTGCCAGCAGCTTACGTACAGGGGAATCCCACGAGCAGTACTTC
D gene: NA; J gene: TRBJ1-6; V gene: TRBV6-5; clone size: NA; CDR3 protein: CASSRVNNSPLHF; CDR3 DNA: TGTGCCAGCAGCAGGGTTAATAATTCACCCCTCCACTTT
D gene: NA; J gene: TRBJ2-1; V gene: TRBV6-5; clone size: NA; CDR3 protein: CASSYTSLGLNNEQFF; CDR3 DNA: TGTGCCAGCAGTTATACGAGCCTGGGACTCAACAATGAGCAGTTCTTC
D gene: NA; J gene: TRBJ1-4; V gene: TRBV2; clone size: NA; CDR3 protein: CASRERRGANEKLFF; CDR3 DNA: TGTGCCAGCAGAGAAAGACGGGGAGCTAATGAAAAACTGTTTTTT
D gene: TRBD1; J gene: TRBJ1-2; V gene: TRBV10-3; clone size: few; CDR3 protein: CAISDPGQLTYGYTF; CDR3 DNA: TGTGCCATCAGTGATCCGGGACAGTTGACCTATGGCTACACCTTC
D gene: TRBD2; J gene: TRBJ2-3; V gene: TRBV3-1/TRBV3-2; clone size: NA; CDR3 protein: CASSQELAGGRDGTDTQYF; CDR3 DNA: TGTGCCAGCAGCCAAGAGCTAGCGGGGGGGAGGGATGGCACAGATACGCAGTATTTT
D gene: NA; J gene: TRBJ1-2; V gene: TRBV30; clone size: NA; CDR3 protein: CAWEGVLNYGYTF; CDR3 DNA: TGTGCCTGGGAGGGAGTTCTCAACTATGGCTACACCTTC
D gene: NA; J gene: TRBJ1-6; V gene: TRBV11-2; clone size: NA; CDR3 protein: CASSLADSPLHF; CDR3 DNA: TGTGCCAGCAGCTTAGCAGATTCACCCCTCCACTTT
D gene: TRBD2; J gene: TRBJ2-3; V gene: TRBV7-2; clone size: NA; CDR3 protein: CASSLGRGGKPSTDTQYF; CDR3 DNA: TGTGCCAGCAGCTTAGGTCGCGGGGGGAAACCGTCCACAGATACGCAGTATTTT
D gene: TRBD1; J gene: TRBJ2-5; V gene: TRBV19; clone size: NA; CDR3 protein: CASSANNRGGETQYF; CDR3 DNA: TGTGCCAGTAGTGCAAATAACAGGGGTGGAGAGACCCAGTACTTC
D gene: NA; J gene: TRBJ1-2; V gene: TRBV7-2; clone size: NA; CDR3 protein: CASSLDRTYGYTF; CDR3 DNA: TGTGCCAGCAGCTTAGACAGGACCTATGGCTACACCTTC
D gene: NA; J gene: TRBJ2-7; V gene: TRBV3-1/TRBV3-2; clone size: once; CDR3 protein: CASSQEWGGRYEQYF; CDR3 DNA: TGTGCCAGCAGCCAAGAGTGGGGAGGTCGCTACGAGCAGTACTTC
D gene: NA; J gene: TRBJ2-3; V gene: TRBV15; clone size: NA; CDR3 protein: CATSKKGLETDTQYF; CDR3 DNA: TGTGCCACCAGCAAAAAGGGACTGGAGACAGATACGCAGTATTTT
D gene: TRBD1; J gene: TRBJ1-1; V gene: TRBV7-3; clone size: NA; CDR3 protein: CASSPGQITEAFF; CDR3 DNA: TGTGCCAGCAGCCCGGGACAGATCACTGAAGCTTTCTTT
D gene: NA; J gene: TRBJ1-6; V gene: TRBV4-2; clone size: NA; CDR3 protein: CASSQDLPTDSPLHF; CDR3 DNA: TGTGCCAGCAGCCAAGATCTCCCTACCGATTCACCCCTCCACTTT
D gene: NA; J gene: TRBJ2-2; V gene: TRBV5-1; clone size: NA; CDR3 protein: CASSQLQEPGELFF; CDR3 DNA: TGCGCCAGCAGCCAGCTACAGGAACCCGGGGAGCTGTTTTTT
D gene: TRBD1; J gene: TRBJ1-5; V gene: TRBV2; clone size: NA; CDR3 protein: CASSERGAGQGSNQPQHF; CDR3 DNA: TGTGCCAGCAGTGAAAGGGGGGCAGGACAGGGTAGTAATCAGCCCCAGCATTTT
D gene: TRBD1; J gene: TRBJ2-7; V gene: TRBV12-3/TRBV12-4; clone size: NA; CDR3 protein: CASSPDRGYEQYF; CDR3 DNA: TGTGCCAGCAGTCCGGACAGGGGTTACGAGCAGTACTTC
D gene: NA; J gene: TRBJ2-2; V gene: TRBV10-2; clone size: NA; CDR3 protein: CASSEWGAGELFF; CDR3 DNA: TGCGCCAGCAGTGAATGGGGAGCCGGGGAGCTGTTTTTT
D gene: TRBD1; J gene: TRBJ2-6; V gene: TRBV7-2; clone size: NA; CDR3 protein: CASSKTGAGANVLTF; CDR3 DNA: TGTGCCAGCAGCAAGACAGGGGCTGGGGCCAACGTCCTGACTTTC
D gene: TRBD1; J gene: TRBJ1-3; V gene: TRBV19; clone size: NA; CDR3 protein: CASSSGQGGNTIYF; CDR3 DNA: TGTGCCAGTAGTTCGGGACAGGGGGGAAACACCATATATTTT
D gene: NA; J gene: TRBJ1-5; V gene: TRBV11-2; clone size: NA; CDR3 protein: CASSLGSQLNQPQHF; CDR3 DNA: TGTGCCAGCAGCTTGGGTTCACAGCTCAATCAGCCCCAGCATTTT
D gene: TRBD1; J gene: TRBJ2-1; V gene: TRBV6-2/TRBV6-3; clone size: few; CDR3 protein: CASSRTGGVYEQFF; CDR3 DNA: TGTGCCAGCAGTCGGACAGGGGGAGTTTATGAGCAGTTCTTC
D gene: NA; J gene: TRBJ2-3; V gene: TRBV4-3; clone size: NA; CDR3 protein: CASSGQRSTDTQYF; CDR3 DNA: TGCGCCAGCAGCGGTCAGCGCAGCACAGATACGCAGTATTTT
D gene: TRBD2; J gene: TRBJ2-2; V gene: TRBV11-2; clone size: NA; CDR3 protein: CASSLGLADTGELFF; CDR3 DNA: TGTGCCAGCAGCTTGGGACTAGCGGACACCGGGGAGCTGTTTTTT
D gene: TRBD1; J gene: TRBJ1-2; V gene: TRBV5-8; clone size: once; CDR3 protein: CASSRTGGYGYTF; CDR3 DNA: TGTGCCAGCAGTCGGACAGGGGGTTATGGCTACACCTTC
D gene: TRBD1; J gene: TRBJ2-5; V gene: TRBV7-9; clone size: NA; CDR3 protein: CASSVGQAETQYF; CDR3 DNA: TGTGCCAGCAGCGTCGGACAGGCCGAGACCCAGTACTTC
D gene: TRBD1; J gene: TRBJ2-7; V gene: TRBV11-2; clone size: NA; CDR3 protein: CASSLDRTGPFYEQYF; CDR3 DNA: TGTGCCAGCAGCTTAGACCGGACAGGTCCGTTCTACGAGCAGTACTTC
D gene: NA; J gene: TRBJ2-7; V gene: TRBV4-2; clone size: NA; CDR3 protein: CASSQDLGTYEQYF; CDR3 DNA: TGTGCCAGCAGCCAAGATCTTGGCACCTACGAGCAGTACTTC
D gene: TRBD1; J gene: TRBJ2-7; V gene: TRBV11-2; clone size: NA; CDR3 protein: CASRRDRKTSYEQYF; CDR3 DNA: TGTGCCAGCAGGCGGGACAGGAAAACATCCTACGAGCAGTACTTC
D gene: NA; J gene: TRBJ2-5; V gene: TRBV9; clone size: NA; CDR3 protein: CASSASLLQETQYF; CDR3 DNA: TGTGCCAGCAGCGCCTCTCTACTCCAAGAGACCCAGTACTTC
D gene: TRBD1; J gene: TRBJ1-5; V gene: TRBV5-1; clone size: NA; CDR3 protein: CASSSDPMGQHQPQHF; CDR3 DNA: TGCGCCAGCAGCTCCGACCCGATGGGACAGCATCAGCCCCAGCATTTT
D gene: NA; J gene: TRBJ1-6; V gene: TRBV15; clone size: NA; CDR3 protein: CATSSQGNSPLHF; CDR3 DNA: TGTGCCACCAGCAGCCAGGGTAATTCACCCCTCCACTTT
D gene: NA; J gene: TRBJ1-6; V gene: TRBV28; clone size: once; CDR3 protein: CASSPNGQPYNSPLHF; CDR3 DNA: TGTGCCAGCAGTCCAAACGGACAGCCCTATAATTCACCCCTCCACTTT
D gene: NA; J gene: TRBJ1-5; V gene: TRBV10-3; clone size: NA; CDR3 protein: CAAGRGSNQPQHF; CDR3 DNA: TGTGCCGCTGGTAGGGGTAGCAATCAGCCCCAGCATTTT
D gene: NA; J gene: TRBJ2-3; V gene: TRBV5-4; clone size: NA; CDR3 protein: CASSSQGSTDTQYF; CDR3 DNA: TGTGCCAGCAGCTCCCAGGGAAGCACAGATACGCAGTATTTT
D gene: NA; J gene: TRBJ1-5; V gene: TRBV9; clone size: NA; CDR3 protein: CASSLGANSNQPQHF; CDR3 DNA: TGTGCCAGCAGCCTGGGGGCCAATAGCAATCAGCCCCAGCATTTT
D gene: NA; J gene: TRBJ1-2; V gene: TRBV6-5; clone size: NA; CDR3 protein: CASALVRQGPYGYTF; CDR3 DNA: TGTGCCAGCGCCCTGGTGAGGCAGGGCCCCTATGGCTACACCTTC